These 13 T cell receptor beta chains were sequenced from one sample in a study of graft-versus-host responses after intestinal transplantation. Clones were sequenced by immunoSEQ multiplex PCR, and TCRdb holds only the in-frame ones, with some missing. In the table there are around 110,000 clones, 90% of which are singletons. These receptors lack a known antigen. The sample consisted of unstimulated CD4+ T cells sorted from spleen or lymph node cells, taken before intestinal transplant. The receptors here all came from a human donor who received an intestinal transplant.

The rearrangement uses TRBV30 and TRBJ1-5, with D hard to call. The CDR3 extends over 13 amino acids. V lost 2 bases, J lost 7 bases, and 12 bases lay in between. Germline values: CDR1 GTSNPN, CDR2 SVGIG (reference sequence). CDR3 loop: CAWSYSLGQPQHF. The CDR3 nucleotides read TGTGCCTGGAGTTACTCACTCGGGCAGCCCCAGCATTTT.

CDR3 nucleotide sequence: TGTGCCAGCAGTTTAAAGGGAGCGAACACTGAAGCTTTCTTT. It is translated as CASSLKGANTEAFF. The chain uses TRBV28 and TRBJ1-1; D unclear. The CDR3 consists of 14 residues. CDR1 is MDHEN and CDR2 is SYDVKM in the germline V gene. Trimming removed 2 bases from V and 1 base from J, with 8 bases in between.

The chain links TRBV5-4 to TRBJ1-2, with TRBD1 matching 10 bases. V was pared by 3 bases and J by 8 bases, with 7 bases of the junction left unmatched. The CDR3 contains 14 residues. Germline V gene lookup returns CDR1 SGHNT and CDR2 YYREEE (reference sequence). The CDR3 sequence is CASSWTGGGTGYTF. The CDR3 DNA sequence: TGTGCCAGCAGCTGGACAGGGGGGGGAACGGGCTACACCTTC.

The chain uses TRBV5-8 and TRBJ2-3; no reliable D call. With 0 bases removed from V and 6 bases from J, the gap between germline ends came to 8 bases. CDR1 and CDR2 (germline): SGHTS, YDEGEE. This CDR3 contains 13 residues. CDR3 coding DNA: TGTGCCAGCAGCTTGGACCTTCGGGATACGCAGTATTTT. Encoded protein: CASSLDLRDTQYF.

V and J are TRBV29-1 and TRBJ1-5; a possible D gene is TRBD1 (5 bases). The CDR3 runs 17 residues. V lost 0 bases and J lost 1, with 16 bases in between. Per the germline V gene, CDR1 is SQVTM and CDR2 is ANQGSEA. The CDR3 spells CSVEDQQCRASNQPQHF. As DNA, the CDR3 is TGCAGCGTTGAAGATCAGCAGTGCAGGGCGAGCAATCAGCCCCAGCATTTT. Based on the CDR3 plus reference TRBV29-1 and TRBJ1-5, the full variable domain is SAVISQKPSRDICQRGTSLTIQCQVDSQVTMMFWYRQQPGQSLTLIATANQGSEATYESGFVIDKFPISRPNLTFSTLTVSNMSPEDSSIYLCSVEDQQCRASNQPQHFGDGTRLSIL.

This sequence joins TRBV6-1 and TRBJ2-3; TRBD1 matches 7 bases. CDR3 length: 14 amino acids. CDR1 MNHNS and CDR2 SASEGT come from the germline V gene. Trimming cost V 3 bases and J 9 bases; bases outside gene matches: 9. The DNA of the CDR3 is TGTGCCAGCAGTGAGCGAGGGGGCAGAGAAACGCAGTATTTT. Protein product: CASSERGGRETQYF.

DNA of the CDR3: TGTGCCAGCAGCTTGAACCAGGGGGCTGGCCTGAACACTGAAGCTTTCTTT. It specifies CASSLNQGAGLNTEAFF. The rearrangement links TRBV5-4 to TRBJ1-1, with TRBD1 identical over 8 bases. The junction had 8 bases not matched to a gene; V was cut back by 1 base and J by 0 bases. The CDR3 is made up of 17 amino acids. Germline lookup yields CDR1 SGHNT and CDR2 YYREEE (reference sequence).

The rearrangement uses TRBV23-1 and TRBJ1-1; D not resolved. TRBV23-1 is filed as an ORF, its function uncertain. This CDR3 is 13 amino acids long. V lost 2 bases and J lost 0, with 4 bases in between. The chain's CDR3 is CASSQPVNTEAFF. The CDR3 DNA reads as TGCGCCAGCAGTCAACCGGTGAACACTGAAGCTTTCTTT.

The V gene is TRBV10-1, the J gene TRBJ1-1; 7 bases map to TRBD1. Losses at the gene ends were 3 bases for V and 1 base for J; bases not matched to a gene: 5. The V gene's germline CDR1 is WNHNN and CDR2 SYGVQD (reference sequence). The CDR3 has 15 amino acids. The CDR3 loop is CASSEAGTANTEAFF. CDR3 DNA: TGCGCCAGCAGTGAAGCCGGGACAGCGAACACTGAAGCTTTCTTT.

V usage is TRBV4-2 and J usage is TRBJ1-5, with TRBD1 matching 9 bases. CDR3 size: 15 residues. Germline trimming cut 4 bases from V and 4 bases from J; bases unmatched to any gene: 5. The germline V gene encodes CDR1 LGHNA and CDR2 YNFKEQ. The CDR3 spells CASSPGTGLNQPQHF. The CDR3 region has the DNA TGTGCCAGCAGCCCCGGGACAGGGCTTAATCAGCCCCAGCATTTT.

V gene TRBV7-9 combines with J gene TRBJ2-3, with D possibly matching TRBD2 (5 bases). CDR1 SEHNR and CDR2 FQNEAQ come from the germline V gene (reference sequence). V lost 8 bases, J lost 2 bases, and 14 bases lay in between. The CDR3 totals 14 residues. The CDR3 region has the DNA TGTGCCAGCGGGCCCCGGGGTCACACAGATACGCAGTATTTT. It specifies CASGPRGHTDTQYF.

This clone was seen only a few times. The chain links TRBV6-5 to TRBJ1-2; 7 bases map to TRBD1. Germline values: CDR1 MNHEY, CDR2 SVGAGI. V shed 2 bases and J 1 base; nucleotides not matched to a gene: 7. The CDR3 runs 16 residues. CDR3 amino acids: CASSYAQRQGNYGYTF. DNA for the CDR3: TGTGCCAGCAGTTACGCGCAAAGACAGGGTAACTATGGCTACACCTTC.

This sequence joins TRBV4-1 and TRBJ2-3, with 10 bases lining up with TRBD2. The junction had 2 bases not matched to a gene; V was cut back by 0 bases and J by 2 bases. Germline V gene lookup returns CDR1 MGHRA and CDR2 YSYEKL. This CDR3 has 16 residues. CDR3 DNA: TGCGCCAGCAGCCAAGATACTAGCGGGGACACAGATACGCAGTATTTT. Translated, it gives CASSQDTSGDTDTQYF.